The 30 T cell receptor beta chains below all came from one sample that was sequenced in a study of CD8 T cells in Susac syndrome. Roughly 0.45 to 1 ug RNA was reverse transcribed with random hexamers. In TCRdb, the immunoSEQ multiplex PCR reads were re-called with MiXCR into one record per CDR3 protein. Of 150,000 to 200,000 distinct CDR3 sequences listed, around 90% are singletons. The source material was CD4+ T cells from PBMCs. Receptors originate from a human donor in good health.

The chain combines TRBV3-1 with TRBJ1-1; D remains ambiguous. CDR1 and CDR2 from the germline V gene are LGHDT and YNNKEL (reference sequence). The CDR3 is 14 amino acids. The V and J ends lost 4 bases and 1 base respectively, with 10 bases between them. The DNA of the CDR3 is TGTGCCAGCAGCCCAGCGGGGTGGAACACTGAAGCTTTCTTT. Protein product: CASSPAGWNTEAFF.

The CDR3 nucleotides read TGTGCCAGCACGTCCAGGTGGGTCGATAACTATGGCTACACCTTC. This encodes CASTSRWVDNYGYTF. V is TRBV6-1 and J is TRBJ1-2; no clear D. The germline V gene has CDR1 MNHNS and CDR2 SASEGT. With 7 bases removed from V and 1 base from J, the gap between germline ends came to 16 bases. The CDR3 has 15 amino acids.

The chain uses TRBV7-9 and TRBJ1-1; D remains unclear. Trimming pared 5 bases from V and 6 bases from J, leaving 7 bases between. This CDR3 contains 11 residues. Germline V gene lookup returns CDR1 SEHNR and CDR2 FQNEAQ (reference sequence). CDR3 nucleotide sequence: TGTGCCAGCAGCCCAAAATCTGAAGCTTTCTTT. It is translated as CASSPKSEAFF.

This rearrangement joins TRBV5-6 to TRBJ2-5; D may be TRBD1 (6 bases). This CDR3 is 15 amino acids long. Trimming left V 0 bases short and J 5 bases short, with 14 bases between. Germline V lookup: CDR1 SGHDT, CDR2 YYEEEE. The CDR3, as DNA: TGTGCCAGCAGCTTGGCTTCGACAGGTTGGGAGACCCAGTACTTC. Amino acid sequence: CASSLASTGWETQYF.

V is TRBV12-3 or TRBV12-4 and J is TRBJ2-1; 9 nucleotides match TRBD2. The CDR3 sequence is 15 residues long. Germline trimming cut 2 bases from V and 10 bases from J; bases unmatched to any gene: 9. DNA for the CDR3: TGTGCCAGCAGTTTAACTAGCGGGCTCCATGGGGAGCAGTTCTTC. Amino acids: CASSLTSGLHGEQFF.

The V and J genes are TRBV4-3 and TRBJ2-5; unclear D gene. This CDR3 contains 13 residues. Germline V gene data show CDR1 as LGHNA and CDR2 as YSLEER. The V end lost 1 base, the J end lost 5 bases, and 8 bases lay between the germline ends. In DNA, the CDR3 is TGCGCCAGCAGCCAAGTAGAAGGGGAGACCCAGTACTTC. It is translated as CASSQVEGETQYF.

The gene calls are TRBV5-1 and TRBJ1-4; D uncertain. The germline V gene has CDR1 SGHRS and CDR2 YFSETQ. V was clipped by 0 bases and J by 3 bases, with 6 bases between them. The CDR3 runs to 14 residues. The CDR3 nucleotides are TGCGCCAGCAGCTTGGGCCAGTCTAATGAAAAACTGTTTTTT. As protein: CASSLGQSNEKLFF.

This chain uses TRBV28 with TRBJ1-2; 8 bases match TRBD1. V shed 6 bases, J shed 5 bases, and the junction held 8 bases outside the gene matches. CDR3 length: 14 amino acids. CDR1 MDHEN and CDR2 SYDVKM come from the germline V gene. The CDR3, as DNA: TGTGCCAGCAGCCGGGACAGGCGGCGGTATGGCTACACCTTC. As protein: CASSRDRRRYGYTF.

The V call is TRBV5-4, the J call TRBJ2-2, with TRBD2 matching over 7 bases. CDR1 and CDR2 from the germline V gene are SGHNT and YYREEE (reference sequence). This CDR3 spans 16 amino acids. V lost 0 bases and J lost 4; bases outside the gene matches: 6. CDR3: CASSLGLAGATGELFF. DNA of the CDR3: TGTGCCAGCAGCTTGGGACTAGCAGGCGCCACCGGGGAGCTGTTTTTT.

The rearrangement joins TRBV19 to TRBJ1-5, with TRBD1 as a possible D gene (6 bases). The CDR3 length is 17 residues. The germline gives CDR1 LNHDA, CDR2 SQIVND (reference sequence). V was pared by 1 base and J by 5 bases, with 18 bases between. CDR3 DNA: TGTGCCAGTAGTATAGGCAAACTAAACAGGGCCCATCAGCCCCAGCATTTT. Translated: CASSIGKLNRAHQPQHF.

The DNA of the CDR3 is TGTGCCAGTACCCCGGAGGGCAGAACCTACGAGCAGTACTTC. It translates to CASTPEGRTYEQYF. The V call is TRBV19, the J call TRBJ2-7; possibly TRBD2 for D (6 bases). The CDR3 loop spans 14 amino acids. V gave up 7 bases and J gave up 2 bases, with 15 bases separating them. In germline, CDR1 is LNHDA, CDR2 SQIVND (reference sequence).

The chain has TRBV7-2 and TRBJ2-3; TRBD2 matches 9 bases. Losses at the gene ends were 4 bases for V and 9 bases for J; bases not matched to a gene: 11. Germline assignment: CDR1 SGHTA and CDR2 FQGNSA. The CDR3 length is 15 residues. The CDR3 DNA follows: TGTGCCAGCAGCTATAGCGGGAGCCCCCCGGTCACGCAGTATTTT. Residues: CASSYSGSPPVTQYF.

The chain is built from TRBV7-2 and TRBJ1-4; D is unclear. The CDR3 consists of 16 residues. The germline CDR1 and CDR2 sequences are SGHTA and FQGNSA. Trimming took off 5 bases at V and 0 bases at J, with 13 bases between the two ends. The CDR3 DNA is TGTGCCAGCAGCCAACAGTTCTCTGCAACTAATGAAAAACTGTTTTTT. Protein sequence: CASSQQFSATNEKLFF.

A few counts support this clonotype. CDR3 region: CSARTSGQETQYF. CDR3 sequence (DNA): TGCAGTGCTAGGACTAGCGGCCAAGAGACCCAGTACTTC. V gene TRBV20-1 combines with J gene TRBJ2-5, with 9 bases identical to TRBD2. Looked up from germline, CDR1 is DFQATT and CDR2 is SNEGSKA (reference sequence). This CDR3 is built from 13 residues. V shed 3 bases, J shed 1 base, and the junction held 0 bases outside the gene matches.

This rearrangement joins TRBV7-9 to TRBJ1-1; 7 nucleotides align to TRBD1. Germline V CDR1 and CDR2: SEHNR, FQNEAQ (reference sequence). Germline trimming cut 2 bases from V and 6 bases from J; bases unmatched to any gene: 6. The CDR3 is 14 amino acids. The CDR3 coding sequence is TGTGCCAGCAGCTTACCAGGGGGGGACGCTGAAGCTTTCTTT. Residues: CASSLPGGDAEAFF.

V is TRBV5-1 and J is TRBJ2-3, with 14 bases fitting TRBD2. Germline V lookup: CDR1 SGHRS, CDR2 YFSETQ. Germline trimming cut 4 bases from V and 2 bases from J; bases unmatched to any gene: 3. The CDR3 is 16 residues long. The CDR3 DNA reads TGCGCCAGCAGCAAGGGACTAGCGGGGGTCACAGATACGCAGTATTTT. As protein: CASSKGLAGVTDTQYF.

The chain couples TRBV19 to TRBJ1-2; D perhaps matches TRBD1 (6 bases). CDR3 length equals 13 residues. V gave up 7 bases and J gave up 5 bases, with 14 bases separating them. Germline V lookup: CDR1 LNHDA, CDR2 SQIVND (reference sequence). DNA for the CDR3: TGTGCCAGTACCCTTGACAGGCGGTATGGCTACACCTTC. Residues: CASTLDRRYGYTF. Drawing the rest from reference TRBV19 and TRBJ1-2, the complete variable domain is DGGITQSPKYLFRKEGQNVTLSCEQNLNHDAMYWYRQDPGQGLRLIYYSQIVNDFQKGDIAEGYSVSREKKESFPLTVTSAQKNPTAFYLCASTLDRRYGYTFGSGTRLTVV.

This clonotype has a handful of counts. The chain carries TRBV2 and TRBJ2-3; 8 bases fit TRBD1. This CDR3 has 14 residues. The V segment lost 5 bases and the J segment 2 bases; nucleotides outside the gene matches: 3. The germline gives CDR1 SNHLY, CDR2 FYNNEI. The DNA for the CDR3 is TGTGCCAGCAGTTCGACAGGGGCCACAGATACGCAGTATTTT. Protein product: CASSSTGATDTQYF.

The chain has TRBV6-1 and TRBJ1-3; D perhaps matches TRBD1 (6 bases). V gave up 6 bases and J gave up 10 bases, with 7 bases separating them. Germline V lookup: CDR1 MNHNS, CDR2 SASEGT. This CDR3 has 10 amino acids. Written as DNA, the CDR3 is TGTGCCAGCAGGGACAGAACCATATATTTT. It is translated as CASRDRTIYF.

The CDR3 sequence: CASSPGTYIEAFF. The CDR3 DNA reads as TGTGCCAGCAGTCCAGGGACGTACATTGAAGCTTTCTTT. J is TRBJ1-1 and V is TRBV12-3 or TRBV12-4, with a weak D call TRBD1 (5 bases). The CDR3 length is 13 residues. V gave up 5 bases and J gave up 7 bases, with 14 bases separating them.

The chain couples TRBV10-3 to TRBJ1-1; 10 nucleotides agree with TRBD1. Germline lookup yields CDR1 ENHRY and CDR2 SYGVKD. This CDR3 spans 15 amino acids. The trim removed 5 bases at V and 3 bases at J, leaving 6 bases unmatched. The CDR3 DNA is TGTGCCATCAGTAGACAGGGGGCGAGGGACACTGAAGCTTTCTTT. Translating gives CAISRQGARDTEAFF.

This chain uses TRBV19 with TRBJ2-3; D unclear. The V end lost 7 bases, the J end lost 4 bases, and 18 bases lay between the germline ends. This CDR3 has 15 amino acids. CDR1 and CDR2 (germline): LNHDA, SQIVND (reference sequence). CDR3 amino acids: CASTSGGADSDTQYF. The CDR3 DNA is TGTGCCAGTACCTCGGGCGGCGCAGATTCAGATACGCAGTATTTT.

The genes are TRBV6-1 and TRBJ2-5; 9 bases match TRBD2. Looked up from germline, CDR1 is MNHNS and CDR2 is SASEGT. V was pared by 6 bases and J by 3 bases, with 11 bases of the junction left unmatched. The CDR3 is 16 residues long. In DNA, the CDR3 is TGTGCCAGCAGGTCAGCGGGGGGCGCGAGTAAAGAGACCCAGTACTTC. This codes for CASRSAGGASKETQYF.

The chain joins TRBV5-1 to TRBJ2-3, with 14 bases matching TRBD2. Germline V CDR1 and CDR2: SGHRS, YFSETQ. The length of the CDR3 is 16 residues. J was trimmed by 5 bases and V by 4 bases; bases with no gene match: 6. The CDR3 here is CASSTGLAGEVDTQYF. The CDR3 DNA follows: TGCGCCAGCAGCACGGGACTAGCGGGAGAGGTAGATACGCAGTATTTT.

V is TRBV6-6 and J is TRBJ1-5, with D possibly TRBD1 on 6 matching bases. The CDR3 spans 13 residues. Germline values: CDR1 MNHNY, CDR2 SVGAGI (reference sequence). The V end lost 5 bases, the J end lost 5 bases, and 10 bases lay between the germline ends. The CDR3 sequence: CASSQGIHQPQHF. CDR3 nucleotides: TGTGCCAGCAGTCAGGGGATTCATCAGCCCCAGCATTTT.

J is TRBJ1-2 and V is TRBV5-1; TRBD1 aligns across 9 bases. V lost 5 bases to trimming and J lost 0 bases; unmatched junction nucleotides: 11. Germline V gene sequence: CDR1 SGHRS, CDR2 YFSETQ. The CDR3 is 17 residues long. CDR3 sequence reads: CASSLAKTGGTNYGYTF. In DNA form, the CDR3 reads TGCGCCAGCAGTCTAGCTAAGACAGGGGGTACTAACTATGGCTACACCTTC.

The rearrangement uses TRBV5-5 and TRBJ1-1, with D hard to call. The CDR3 runs 13 residues. Germline V gene data show CDR1 as SGHKS and CDR2 as YYEKEE (reference sequence). Trimming removed 4 bases from V and 5 bases from J, with 12 bases in between. CDR3 coding DNA: TGTGCCAGCAGCCGTGAGGTTTTGACTGAAGCTTTCTTT. It translates to CASSREVLTEAFF.

This CDR3 reads CASSPAGGGDEQYF. Here the CDR3 DNA reads TGCGCCAGCAGCCCCGCGGGAGGAGGCGACGAGCAGTACTTC. The rearrangement joins TRBV5-1 to TRBJ2-7; 8 positions agree with TRBD2. The CDR3 is 14 amino acids. J gave up 5 bases and V 4 bases, and 8 bases lay outside the gene matches. Germline V gene data show CDR1 as SGHRS and CDR2 as YFSETQ.

In this sample, this clonotype turned up once. This chain joins TRBV18 and TRBJ1-6; no clear D gene. The CDR3 spans 14 residues. V dropped 3 bases and J dropped 8 bases, with 11 bases sitting between them. Per germline, CDR1 KGHSH and CDR2 LQKENI. The CDR3 reads CASSPTARDSPLHF. As DNA, the CDR3 is TGTGCCAGCTCACCCACGGCTAGGGATTCACCCCTCCACTTT.

The CDR3 loop is CASSQEWTGVSGELFF. Written as DNA, the CDR3 is TGCGCCAGCAGCCAAGAATGGACAGGGGTTTCCGGGGAGCTGTTTTTT. This chain links TRBV4-3 with TRBJ2-2; TRBD1 agrees at 9 bases. Losses at the gene ends were 0 bases for V and 6 bases for J; bases not matched to a gene: 5. Germline CDR1 LGHNA, CDR2 YSLEER. The CDR3 covers 16 residues.